This TCR beta chain was sequenced during a study of cytomegalovirus exposure and HLA in healthy donors. Study in general: There were some 410 genotyped donors. Of these, about 81% fell in the genetic ancestry cluster associated with self-reported Caucasian donors.

The PCR ran on 60 Vbeta and 13 Jbeta primers. Assay used: immunoSEQ multiplex PCR; TCRdb lists only in-frame clones, some missing. Here the sample spans approximately 120,000 clones, around four fifths being singletons. The V gene's germline CDR1 is SNHLY and CDR2 FYNNEI. Trimming cost V 3 bases and J 1 base, with 6 bases left between them. The CDR3 is 13 residues long. The chain employs TRBV2 and TRBJ1-1; D uncertain. This TCR derives from a man aged 30-40 years in good health and CMV-seropositive. Material: PBMCs. In DNA, the CDR3 is TGTGCCAGCAGTGAGGGGAGGAACACTGAAGCTTTCTTT. Translation: CASSEGRNTEAFF.